The 9 T cell receptor beta chains in this list originate from one sample, sequenced in a study of somatic mutations in cytotoxic T cells in rheumatoid arthritis. Assay used: immunoSEQ multiplex PCR; TCRdb lists only in-frame clones, some missing. Of under 15,000 clones in the sample, 80% were seen once. Sequences were obtained from CD8+ T cells sorted from blood. The receptors here all came from a middle-aged man in good health.

The V and J genes are TRBV28 and TRBJ1-1, with D hard to call. Between the trimmed V and J ends, which lost 3 bases and 3 bases, there was a span of 8 bases. Germline CDR1 MDHEN, CDR2 SYDVKM. CDR3 length: 13 amino acids. The CDR3, as DNA: TGTGCCAGCAGTTTCAATTTAGACACTGAAGCTTTCTTT. It codes for CASSFNLDTEAFF. The whole variable domain, filled in from reference TRBV28 and TRBJ1-1, reads DVKVTQSSRYLVKRTGEKVFLECVQDMDHENMFWYRQDPGLGLRLIYFSYDVKMKEKGDIPEGYSVSREKKERFSLILESASTNQTSMYLCASSFNLDTEAFFGQGTRLTVV.

CDR3 protein: CASSLEGAGELFF. The DNA for the CDR3 is TGTGCCAGCAGCTTGGAAGGGGCCGGGGAGCTGTTTTTT. V and J are TRBV5-8 and TRBJ2-2, with D possibly being TRBD1 (5 bases). Trimming stripped 0 bases from V and 6 bases from J, with 6 bases between. This CDR3 region has 13 residues. Germline lookup yields CDR1 SGHTS and CDR2 YDEGEE.

The rearrangement joins TRBV11-2 to TRBJ2-2; D unresolved. The CDR3 is 15 amino acids. V was clipped by 1 base and J by 4 bases, with 10 bases between them. CDR1 and CDR2 (germline): SGHAT, FQNNGV. CDR3 sequence: CASSLGGVGTGELFF. In DNA form, the CDR3 reads TGTGCCAGCAGCTTAGGAGGAGTTGGCACCGGGGAGCTGTTTTTT.

In nucleotides, the CDR3 is TGTGCCAGCAGCTCAGCAGGGACTAATGAAAAACTGTTTTTT. Translating it yields CASSSAGTNEKLFF. The chain is built from TRBV7-9 and TRBJ1-4; D might be TRBD1 (5 bases). The V end lost 4 bases, the J end lost 2 bases, and 8 bases lay between the germline ends. Germline loops: CDR1 SEHNR, CDR2 FQNEAQ (reference sequence). This CDR3 region has 14 residues.

The chain is built from TRBV12-5 and TRBJ2-3; weak D call: TRBD1 (6 bases). The V end lost 1 base, the J end lost 1 base, and 21 bases lay between the germline ends. The CDR3 totals 19 residues. Germline CDR1 and CDR2: LGHNT and FRNRAP. The CDR3 sequence: CASGLAWGVLGARTDTQYF. CDR3 sequence (DNA): TGTGCTAGTGGTTTGGCATGGGGTGTATTGGGGGCCCGCACAGATACGCAGTATTTT.

The chain is built from TRBV25-1 and TRBJ1-3; the D is unclear. Trimming shortened V by 4 bases and J by 3 bases, and 7 bases separated the two germline ends. The CDR3 runs 13 residues. Germline V CDR1 and CDR2: MGHDK, SYGVNS. CDR3 bases: TGTGCCAGCAGTGGCCCGGGTGGAAACACCATATATTTT. The encoded protein is CASSGPGGNTIYF. Full variable domain (outside the CDR3, taken from reference TRBV25-1 and TRBJ1-3): EADIYQTPRYLVIGTGKKITLECSQTMGHDKMYWYQQDPGMELHLIHYSYGVNSTEKGDLSSESTVSRIRTEHFPLTLESARPSHTSQYLCASSGPGGNTIYFGEGSWLTVV.

CDR3 coding DNA: TGTGCCAGCAGCCACCCGAGAACCGGGACAGGGATCTACGAGCAGTACTTC. Its translation: CASSHPRTGTGIYEQYF. The chain employs TRBV7-9 and TRBJ2-7; the match to TRBD1 covers 9 bases. Germline trimming cut 5 bases from V and 3 bases from J; bases unmatched to any gene: 14. Per the germline V gene, CDR1 is SEHNR and CDR2 is FQNEAQ (reference sequence). This CDR3 comprises 17 residues. Based on the CDR3 plus reference TRBV7-9 and TRBJ2-7, the full variable domain is DTGVSQNPRHKITKRGQNVTFRCDPISEHNRLYWYRQTLGQGPEFLTYFQNEAQLEKSRLLSDRFSAERPKGSFSTLEIQRTEQGDSAMYLCASSHPRTGTGIYEQYFGPGTRLTVT.

V gene TRBV28 combines with J gene TRBJ1-6; no reliable D call. The CDR3 totals 11 residues. Per germline, CDR1 MDHEN and CDR2 SYDVKM. In DNA form, the CDR3 reads TGTGCAAGCTCCTATAATTCACCCCTCCACTTT. Protein product: CASSYNSPLHF.

This clone occurred once. CDR3 sequence (DNA): TGTGCCAGCAGTTACCCCTGGACAGGGGAGGGTGGCTACACCTTC. Translation: CASSYPWTGEGGYTF. The V call is TRBV6-7, the J call TRBJ1-2; TRBD1 agrees at 9 bases. TRBV6-7 is annotated as an ORF whose role is uncertain. The CDR3 has 15 amino acids. The J segment lost 7 bases and the V segment lost 2 bases, leaving 8 bases of the junction unmatched.